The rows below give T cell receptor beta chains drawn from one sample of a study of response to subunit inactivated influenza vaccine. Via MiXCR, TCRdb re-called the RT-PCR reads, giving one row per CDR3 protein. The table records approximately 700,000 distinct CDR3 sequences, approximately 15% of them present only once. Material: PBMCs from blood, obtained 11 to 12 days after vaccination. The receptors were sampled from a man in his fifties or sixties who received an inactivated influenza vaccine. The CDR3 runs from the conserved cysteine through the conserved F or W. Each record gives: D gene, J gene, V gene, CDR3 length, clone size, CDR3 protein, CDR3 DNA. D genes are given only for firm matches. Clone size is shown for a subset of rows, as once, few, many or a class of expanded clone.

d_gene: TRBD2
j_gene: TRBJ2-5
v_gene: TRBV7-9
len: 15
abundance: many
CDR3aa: CASSLGLAGLETQYF
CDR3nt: TGTGCCAGCAGCCTTGGACTAGCGGGACTCGAGACCCAGTACTTC

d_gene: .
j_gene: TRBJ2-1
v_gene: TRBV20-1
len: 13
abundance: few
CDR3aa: CSAPQGSYNEQFF
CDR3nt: TGCAGTGCCCCCCAGGGCAGCTACAATGAGCAGTTCTTC

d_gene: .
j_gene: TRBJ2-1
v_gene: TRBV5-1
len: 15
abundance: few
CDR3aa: CASSLVRDTYNEQFF
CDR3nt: TGCGCCAGCAGCTTGGTGCGGGATACCTACAATGAGCAGTTCTTC

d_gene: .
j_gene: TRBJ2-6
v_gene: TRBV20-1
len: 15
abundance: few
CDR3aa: CSARDTVYGANVLTF
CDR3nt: TGCAGTGCTAGAGATACAGTGTATGGGGCCAACGTCCTGACTTTC

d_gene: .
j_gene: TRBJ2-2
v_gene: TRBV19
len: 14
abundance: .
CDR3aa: CASRLGQNTGELFF
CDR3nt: TGTGCCAGTAGGCTTGGACAGAACACCGGGGAGCTGTTTTTT

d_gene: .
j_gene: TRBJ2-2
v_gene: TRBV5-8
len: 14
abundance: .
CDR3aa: CASSSQTGSGELFF
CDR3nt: TGTGCCAGCAGCTCGCAAACAGGCTCCGGGGAGCTGTTTTTT

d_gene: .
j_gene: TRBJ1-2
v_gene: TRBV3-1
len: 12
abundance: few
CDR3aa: CASSQVGDGYTF
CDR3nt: TGTGCCAGCAGCCAAGTCGGGGATGGCTACACCTTC

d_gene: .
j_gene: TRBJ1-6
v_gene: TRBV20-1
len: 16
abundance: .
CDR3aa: CSARGSTVRFESPLHF
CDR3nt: TGCAGTGCTAGAGGATCGACAGTACGTTTCGAGTCACCCCTCCACTTT

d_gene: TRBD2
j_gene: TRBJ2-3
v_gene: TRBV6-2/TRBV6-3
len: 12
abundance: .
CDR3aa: CASRTLAREQYF
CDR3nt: TGTGCCAGCAGAACACTAGCGAGAGAGCAGTATTTT

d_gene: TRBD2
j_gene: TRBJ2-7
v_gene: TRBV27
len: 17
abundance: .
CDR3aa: CASSPLRPGLAGGEQYF
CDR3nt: TGTGCCAGCAGTCCTCTCCGACCGGGACTAGCGGGAGGGGAGCAGTACTTC

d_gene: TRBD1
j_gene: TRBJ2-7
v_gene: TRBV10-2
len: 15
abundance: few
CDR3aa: CASREPRDRGDEQYF
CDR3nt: TGCGCCAGCAGGGAACCCCGGGACAGGGGAGACGAGCAGTACTTC

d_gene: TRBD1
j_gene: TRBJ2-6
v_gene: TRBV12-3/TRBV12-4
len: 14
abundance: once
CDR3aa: CASDDRGWANVLTF
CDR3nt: TGTGCCAGCGACGACAGGGGCTGGGCCAACGTCCTGACTTTC

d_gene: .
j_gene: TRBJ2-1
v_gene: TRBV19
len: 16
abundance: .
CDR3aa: CASSIADPISSNEQFF
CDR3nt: TGTGCCAGTAGTATTGCGGACCCTATCTCGAGCAATGAGCAGTTCTTC

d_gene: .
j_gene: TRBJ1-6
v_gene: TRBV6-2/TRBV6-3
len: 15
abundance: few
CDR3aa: CASSYSKEYNSPLHF
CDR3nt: TGTGCCAGCAGTTACTCGAAAGAGTATAATTCACCCCTCCACTTT

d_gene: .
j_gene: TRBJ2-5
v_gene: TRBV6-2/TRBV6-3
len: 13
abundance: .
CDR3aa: CASSYIYQETQYF
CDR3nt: TGTGCCAGCAGTTACATTTACCAAGAGACCCAGTACTTC

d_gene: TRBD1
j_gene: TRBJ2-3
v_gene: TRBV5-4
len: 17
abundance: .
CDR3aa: CASSPILTGANTDTQYF
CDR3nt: TGTGCCAGCAGCCCGATCCTGACAGGGGCCAACACAGATACGCAGTATTTT

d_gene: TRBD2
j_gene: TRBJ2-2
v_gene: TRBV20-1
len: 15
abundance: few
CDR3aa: CSARGQRENTGELFF
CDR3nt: TGCAGTGCTAGAGGGCAGCGGGAGAACACCGGGGAGCTGTTTTTT

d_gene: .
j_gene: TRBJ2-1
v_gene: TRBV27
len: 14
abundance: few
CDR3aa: CASSFIRGDSEQFF
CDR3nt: TGTGCCAGCAGTTTTATCAGGGGTGATAGTGAGCAGTTCTTC

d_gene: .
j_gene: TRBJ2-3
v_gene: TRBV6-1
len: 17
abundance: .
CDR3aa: CASSEARSHFSTDTQYF
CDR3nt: TGTGCCAGCAGTGAAGCGCGCAGTCATTTTAGCACAGATACGCAGTATTTT

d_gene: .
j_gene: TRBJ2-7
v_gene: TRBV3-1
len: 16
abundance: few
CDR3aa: CASNRWGTGPTYEQYF
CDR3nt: TGTGCCAGCAACCGTTGGGGTACGGGTCCGACCTACGAGCAGTACTTC

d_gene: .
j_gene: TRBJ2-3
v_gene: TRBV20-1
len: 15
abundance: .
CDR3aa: CSAPIQGSGTDTQYF
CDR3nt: TGCAGTGCTCCCATACAGGGAAGTGGCACAGATACGCAGTATTTT

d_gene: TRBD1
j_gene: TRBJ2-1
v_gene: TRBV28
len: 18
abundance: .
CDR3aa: CASSPGTGYNPSYNEQFF
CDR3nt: TGTGCCAGCTCCCCCGGGACAGGGTATAACCCCTCCTACAATGAGCAGTTCTTC

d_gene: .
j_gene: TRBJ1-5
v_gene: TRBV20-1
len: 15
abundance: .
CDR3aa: CSASNLGWSNQPQHF
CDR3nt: TGCAGTGCTAGCAACCTCGGGTGGAGCAATCAGCCCCAGCATTTT

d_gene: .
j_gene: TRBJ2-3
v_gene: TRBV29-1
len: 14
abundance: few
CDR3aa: CSVEEGQGPDTQYF
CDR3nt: TGCAGCGTTGAAGAGGGCCAGGGCCCAGATACGCAGTATTTT

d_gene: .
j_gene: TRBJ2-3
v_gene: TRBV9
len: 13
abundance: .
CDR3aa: CASSVAYTDTQYF
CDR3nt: TGTGCCAGCAGCGTAGCTTACACAGATACGCAGTATTTT

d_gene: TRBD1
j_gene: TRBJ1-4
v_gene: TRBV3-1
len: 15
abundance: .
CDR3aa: CASSSRTGEMRKLFF
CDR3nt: TGTGCCAGCAGCTCCCGGACAGGGGAGATGCGAAAACTGTTTTTT

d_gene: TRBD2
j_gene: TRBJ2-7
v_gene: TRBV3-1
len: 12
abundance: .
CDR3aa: CASSQQGGEQYF
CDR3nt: TGTGCCAGCAGCCAACAGGGAGGGGAGCAGTACTTC

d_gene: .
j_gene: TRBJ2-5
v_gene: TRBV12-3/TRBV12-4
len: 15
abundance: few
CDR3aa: CASSLTANYQETQYF
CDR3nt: TGTGCCAGCAGTTTAACGGCAAACTACCAAGAGACCCAGTACTTC

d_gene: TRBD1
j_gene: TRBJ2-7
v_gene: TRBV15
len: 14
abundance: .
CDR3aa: CATAGRDRVYEQYF
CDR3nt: TGTGCCACTGCAGGGCGGGACAGGGTTTACGAGCAGTACTTC

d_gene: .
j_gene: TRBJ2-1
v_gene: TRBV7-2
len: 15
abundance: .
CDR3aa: CASSLDGHSYNEQFF
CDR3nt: TGTGCCAGCAGCTTAGACGGGCACTCCTACAATGAGCAGTTCTTC

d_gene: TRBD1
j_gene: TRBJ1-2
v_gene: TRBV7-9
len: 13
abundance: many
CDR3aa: CASSLGQIYGYTF
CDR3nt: TGTGCCAGCAGCCTGGGACAGATCTATGGCTACACCTTC

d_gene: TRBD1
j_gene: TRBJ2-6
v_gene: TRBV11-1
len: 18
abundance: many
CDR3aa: CASSLGLDRVSGANVLTF
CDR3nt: TGTGCCAGCAGCTTAGGATTGGACAGGGTGTCCGGGGCCAACGTCCTGACTTTC

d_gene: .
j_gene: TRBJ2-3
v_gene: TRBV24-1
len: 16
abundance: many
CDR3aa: CATSGGRTGATDTQYF
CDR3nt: TGTGCCACCAGTGGTGGAAGGACGGGAGCCACAGATACGCAGTATTTT

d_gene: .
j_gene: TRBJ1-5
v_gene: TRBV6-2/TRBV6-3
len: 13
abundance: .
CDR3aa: CASTYDSNQPQHF
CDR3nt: TGTGCCAGCACTTACGACAGCAATCAGCCCCAGCATTTT

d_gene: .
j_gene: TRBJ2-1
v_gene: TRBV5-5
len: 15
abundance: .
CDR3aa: CASTWGLDVYNEQFF
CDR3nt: TGTGCCAGCACCTGGGGGCTCGACGTCTACAATGAGCAGTTCTTC

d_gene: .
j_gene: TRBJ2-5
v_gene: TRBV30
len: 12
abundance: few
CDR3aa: CAWSRQAETQYF
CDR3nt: TGTGCCTGGAGTAGACAGGCTGAGACCCAGTACTTC

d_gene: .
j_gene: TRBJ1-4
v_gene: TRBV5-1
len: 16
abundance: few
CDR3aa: CASSLAPSATNEKLFF
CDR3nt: TGCGCCAGCAGCTTGGCCCCGAGTGCAACTAATGAAAAACTGTTTTTT

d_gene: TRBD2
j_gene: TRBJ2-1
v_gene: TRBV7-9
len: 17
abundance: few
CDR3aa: CASSYSRGERGSMRQFF
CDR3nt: TGTGCCAGCAGCTATTCCCGGGGCGAGCGGGGCTCTATGAGGCAGTTCTTC

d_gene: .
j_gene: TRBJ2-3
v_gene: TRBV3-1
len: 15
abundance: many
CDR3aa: CASSQDEGRSDTQYF
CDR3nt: TGTGCCAGCAGCCAAGATGAGGGACGGTCAGATACGCAGTATTTT

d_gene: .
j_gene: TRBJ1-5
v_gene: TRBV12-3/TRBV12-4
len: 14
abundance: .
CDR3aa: CASSPHGQNQPQHF
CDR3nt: TGTGCCAGCAGCCCCCACGGACAGAATCAGCCCCAGCATTTT

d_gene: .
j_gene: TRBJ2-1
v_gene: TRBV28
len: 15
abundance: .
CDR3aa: CASSLRTTSYNEQFF
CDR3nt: TGTGCCAGCAGTTTAAGAACGACCTCCTACAATGAGCAGTTCTTC

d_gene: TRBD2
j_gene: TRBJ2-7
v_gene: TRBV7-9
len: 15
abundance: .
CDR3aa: CASSLDGTSSYEQYF
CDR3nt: TGTGCCAGCAGCTTAGATGGGACTAGCTCCTACGAGCAGTACTTC

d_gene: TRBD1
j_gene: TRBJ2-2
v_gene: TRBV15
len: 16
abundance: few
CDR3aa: CATRKDRGVVAGELFF
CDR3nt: TGTGCCACCAGGAAAGACAGGGGTGTTGTTGCCGGGGAGCTGTTTTTT

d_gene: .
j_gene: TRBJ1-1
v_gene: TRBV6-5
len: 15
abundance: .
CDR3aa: CASSYGRERNTEAFF
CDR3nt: TGTGCCAGCAGTTACGGCCGGGAGCGGAACACTGAAGCTTTCTTT

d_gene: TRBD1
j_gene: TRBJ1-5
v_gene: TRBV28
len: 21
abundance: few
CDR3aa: CASSLIAGQGSEAAGGQPQHF
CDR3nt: TGTGCCAGCAGTTTAATAGCCGGACAGGGCTCCGAAGCCGCGGGAGGTCAGCCCCAGCATTTT

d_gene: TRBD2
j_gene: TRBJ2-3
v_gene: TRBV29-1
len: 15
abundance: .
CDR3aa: CSATGGRAPIDTQYF
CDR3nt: TGCAGCGCCACGGGCGGGAGGGCCCCGATAGATACGCAGTATTTT

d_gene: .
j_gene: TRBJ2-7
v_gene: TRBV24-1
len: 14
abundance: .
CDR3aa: CATSSTGHNYEQYF
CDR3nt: TGTGCCACCAGTAGTACGGGACATAATTACGAGCAGTACTTC

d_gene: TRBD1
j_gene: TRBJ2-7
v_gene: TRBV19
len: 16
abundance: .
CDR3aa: CASSSQTGQGPYEQYF
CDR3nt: TGTGCCAGTAGTAGCCAAACCGGACAGGGACCCTACGAGCAGTACTTC

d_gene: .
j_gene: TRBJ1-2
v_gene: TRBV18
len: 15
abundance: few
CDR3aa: CASSPKAGQGYGYTF
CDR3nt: TGTGCCAGCTCACCAAAGGCGGGGCAGGGCTATGGCTACACCTTC

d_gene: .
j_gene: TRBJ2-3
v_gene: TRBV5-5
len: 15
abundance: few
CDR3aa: CASSLAPGVADTQYF
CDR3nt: TGTGCCAGCAGCTTGGCACCCGGGGTGGCAGATACGCAGTATTTT

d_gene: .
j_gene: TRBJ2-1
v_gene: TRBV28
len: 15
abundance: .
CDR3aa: CASSLLGASYNEQFF
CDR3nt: TGTGCCAGCAGTTTGCTTGGGGCCTCCTACAATGAGCAGTTCTTC

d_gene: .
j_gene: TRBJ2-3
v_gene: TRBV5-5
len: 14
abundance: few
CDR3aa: CASSLEPTSDTQYF
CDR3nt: TGTGCCAGCAGCTTAGAGCCAACCTCAGATACGCAGTATTTT

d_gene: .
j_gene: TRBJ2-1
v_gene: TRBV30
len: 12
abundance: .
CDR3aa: CAWATSYNEQFF
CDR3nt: TGTGCCTGGGCGACCTCCTACAATGAGCAGTTCTTC